The clone carrying this T cell receptor beta chain has a handful of counts. This sample is part of a study of cytomegalovirus exposure and HLA in healthy donors. Both 60 Vbeta primers and 13 Jbeta primers went into the PCR. Sequenced by immunoSEQ multiplex PCR; TCRdb stores in-frame clones only, minus some. Of 150,000 to 200,000 clones listed, 80% to 90% are singletons. CDR1 and CDR2 (germline): MNHNS, SASEGT. The CDR3 has 12 residues. V lost 7 bases and J lost 1, with 7 bases in between. The sequence was obtained from a woman in her twenties or thirties in good health and CMV-seropositive. The chain links TRBV6-1 to TRBJ1-1, with D possibly matching TRBD1 (5 bases). The sample was PBMCs. In nucleotides, the CDR3 is TGTGCCAGCAACCAGGGGAACACTGAAGCTTTCTTT. Its translation: CASNQGNTEAFF.